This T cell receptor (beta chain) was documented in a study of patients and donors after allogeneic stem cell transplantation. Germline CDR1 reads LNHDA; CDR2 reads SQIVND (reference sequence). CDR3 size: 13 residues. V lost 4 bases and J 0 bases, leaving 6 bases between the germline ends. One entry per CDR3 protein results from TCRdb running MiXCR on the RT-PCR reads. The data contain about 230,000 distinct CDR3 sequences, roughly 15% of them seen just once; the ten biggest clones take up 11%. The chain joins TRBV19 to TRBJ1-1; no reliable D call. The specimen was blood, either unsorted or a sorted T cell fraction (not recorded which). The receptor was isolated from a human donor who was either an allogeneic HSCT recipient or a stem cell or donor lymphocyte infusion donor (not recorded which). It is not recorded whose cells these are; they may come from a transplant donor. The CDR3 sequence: CASSTQLNTEAFF. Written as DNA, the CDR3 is TGTGCCAGTAGTACACAGTTGAACACTGAAGCTTTCTTT.